These T cell receptor beta chains were read from a single sample in a study of cytomegalovirus exposure and HLA in healthy donors. Method: immunoSEQ multiplex PCR; TCRdb's copy keeps in-frame clones and lacks some. The sample holds around 110,000 clones, approximately 67% seen once. Input material: PBMCs. These receptors came from a man aged 18-30 years in good health and CMV-seronegative. CDR3s include the opening cysteine and the closing phenylalanine or tryptophan.

V	J	CDR3
TRBV2	TRBJ1-1	CASSDPRHRNTEAFF
TRBV19	TRBJ1-4	CASTTKLATNEKLFF
TRBV7-2	TRBJ1-3	CASSLQGQVTLTTGNTIYF
TRBV19	TRBJ2-2	CASKTGGPTGELFF
TRBV30	TRBJ2-7	CACSWGGLDEQYF
TRBV11-2	TRBJ2-2	CASTARGSYTGELFF
TRBV6-5	TRBJ1-1	CASSYGTITEAFF
TRBV6-1	TRBJ1-5	CASSELTVGGLQPQHF
TRBV29-1	TRBJ2-7	CSVVYRAHEQYF
TRBV6-5	TRBJ2-2	CASRGLSNTGELFF
TRBV2	TRBJ1-2	CASRGDSRIYGYTF
TRBV6-1	TRBJ1-5	CASSAKTQDSNQPQHF
TRBV14	TRBJ1-5	CASSQAGQPQHF
TRBV2	TRBJ1-5	CASDREVLGGQPQHF
TRBV27	TRBJ2-2	CASSLWGPGQGPTGELFF
TRBV25-1	TRBJ2-2	CASRASANTGELFF
TRBV29-1	TRBJ1-1	CSVEDWETEAFF
TRBV27	TRBJ2-7	CASSLSVGAYEQYF
TRBV6-5	TRBJ2-1	CASSQGLAGVDEQFF
TRBV28	TRBJ2-2	CASMEAPGELFF
TRBV27	TRBJ1-1	CASRPGQFNTEAFF
TRBV4-1	TRBJ2-3	CASSQDRADFRGDTQYF
TRBV30	TRBJ1-3	CAWGNSFNTIYF
TRBV5-4	TRBJ2-7	CASSYRGQGRTYEQYF
TRBV6-5	TRBJ1-1	CASSLYGGTEAFF
TRBV11-2	TRBJ1-2	CASSTRADGLKYGYTF
TRBV7-9	TRBJ2-5	CASRWTGERETQYF
TRBV7-2	TRBJ2-3	CASSLALLELGTDTQYF
TRBV25-1	TRBJ1-2	CASRQTGGYGYTF
TRBV7-3	TRBJ2-5	CASSSRGGVGTQYF
TRBV6-6	TRBJ2-1	CASRRIGGGLNEQFF
TRBV27	TRBJ2-7	CASRDRGRGEQYF
TRBV19	TRBJ1-5	CASSMEDRVQPQHF
TRBV5-1	TRBJ1-1	CASRRDRGFPDTEAFF
TRBV4-2	TRBJ2-5	CASSQDVAGGLGTQYF
TRBV29-1	TRBJ1-1	CSVSLRLSPTEAFF
TRBV21-1	TRBJ1-5	CASSVTGTGVFGPQHF
TRBV6-5	TRBJ2-1	CASSYSSGITDNEQFF
TRBV5-5	TRBJ2-1	CASRQGQGNYNEQFF
TRBV20-1	TRBJ1-1	CSARNTEAFF
TRBV27	TRBJ1-2	CASSWRADRGGYTF
TRBV5-1	TRBJ1-1	CASSLVWGDPEAFF
TRBV28	TRBJ1-2	CASSFRSGVGGYTF